Below are 8 T cell receptor beta chains sequenced from a single sample in a study of PD-L1 blockade in urothelial cancer. Here immunoSEQ multiplex PCR was the method, and the copy in TCRdb shows in-frame clones only, minus some. Of approximately 70,000 clones listed, about four fifths are singletons. Time point described: pretreatment peripheral blood. The material was PBMCs, obtained around atezolizumab (anti-PD-L1) treatment. The receptors derive from an older woman with urothelial cancer.

CDR3 residues: CASRIGQSAPYEQYF. CDR3 DNA sequence: TGTGCCAGCAGAATCGGACAGTCAGCCCCCTACGAGCAGTACTTC. The rearrangement uses TRBV6-5 and TRBJ2-7; possible D gene TRBD1, 6 bases. The CDR3 is 15 residues long. CDR1 is MNHEY and CDR2 is SVGAGI in the germline V gene. Deletions cut 6 bases from V and 2 bases from J, with 17 bases between.

The rearrangement joins TRBV2 to TRBJ2-3; no firm D call. Germline assignment: CDR1 SNHLY and CDR2 FYNNEI. Between the trimmed V and J ends, which lost 5 bases and 3 bases, there was a span of 15 bases. There are 15 residues in the CDR3. The CDR3 spells CASSYLVSRTDTQYF. The CDR3 nucleotides read TGTGCCAGCAGTTATCTAGTTTCAAGGACAGATACGCAGTATTTT.

J is TRBJ1-1 and V is TRBV19; D gene uncertain. The germline V and J ends were trimmed by 4 bases and 0 bases, with 6 bases remaining between them. CDR1 and CDR2 from the germline V gene are LNHDA and SQIVND (reference sequence). The CDR3 covers 13 residues. The CDR3 loop is CASSTQVNTEAFF. The CDR3 coding sequence is TGTGCCAGTAGTACTCAGGTGAACACTGAAGCTTTCTTT.

The genes are TRBV6-5 and TRBJ1-1; D is perhaps TRBD1 (5 bases). V lost 7 bases and J lost 7, with 16 bases in between. The CDR3 extends over 13 amino acids. CDR1 is MNHEY and CDR2 is SVGAGI in the germline V gene. The CDR3 is CASKQQGGSEAFF. DNA for the CDR3: TGTGCCAGCAAGCAGCAGGGAGGGAGTGAAGCTTTCTTT.

The chain recombines TRBV7-9 with TRBJ1-1, with D possibly being TRBD1 (5 bases). Per germline, CDR1 SEHNR and CDR2 FQNEAQ (reference sequence). The CDR3 runs to 13 residues. Deletions cut 7 bases from V and 3 bases from J, with 12 bases between. The CDR3 DNA reads TGTGCCAGCATGGGGGGGGGTGACACTGAAGCTTTCTTT. Residues: CASMGGGDTEAFF.

This rearrangement joins TRBV5-1 to TRBJ2-5; 11 bases are shared with TRBD1. Germline V lookup: CDR1 SGHRS, CDR2 YFSETQ. The CDR3 has 17 amino acids. The V gene end was trimmed by 0 bases and the J gene end by 4 bases; junction bases not matched to a gene: 8. CDR3 DNA sequence: TGCGCCAGCAGCTTGGGACGGACAGGGGGCGTCAGAGAGACCCAGTACTTC. Translation gives CASSLGRTGGVRETQYF. Full variable domain (remainder filled in from reference TRBV5-1 and TRBJ2-5): KAGVTQTPRYLIKTRGQQVTLSCSPISGHRSVSWYQQTPGQGLQFLFEYFSETQRNKGNFPGRFSGRQFSNSRSEMNVSTLELGDSALYLCASSLGRTGGVRETQYFGPGTRLLVL.

The chain links TRBV18 to TRBJ1-4, with 9 positions matching TRBD1. The CDR3 consists of 13 residues. The trim removed 6 bases at V and 14 bases at J, leaving 10 bases unmatched. The germline CDR1 and CDR2 sequences are KGHSH and LQKENI. CDR3 region: CASSTGQGGKLFF. DNA of the CDR3: TGTGCCAGCTCGACGGGACAGGGAGGAAAGCTGTTTTTT. The full variable domain, completed using reference TRBV18 and TRBJ1-4, is NAGVMQNPRHLVRRRGQEARLRCSPMKGHSHVYWYRQLPEEGLKFMVYLQKENIIDESGMPKERFSAEFPKEGPSILRIQQVVRGDSAAYFCASSTGQGGKLFFGSGTQLSVL.

This sequence joins TRBV28 and TRBJ1-2, with TRBD1 as a possible D gene (5 bases). Trimming took 6 bases from V and 5 from J, leaving 13 bases between them. CDR1 is MDHEN, CDR2 SYDVKM, per germline. There are 13 residues in the CDR3. This CDR3 reads CASRQAQLYGYTF. The CDR3, as DNA: TGTGCCAGCAGACAGGCACAACTATATGGCTACACCTTC.